This T cell receptor beta chain was found in a study of CD8+ T cells in alopecia areata. On the study more broadly: Treated patients were dosed with oral tofacitinib, taking 5 to 10 mg twice daily. It was 6 to 18 months of tofacitinib, and then there were 6 months off drug.

Findings and limits, study-wide: Compared with normal scalp, lesional scalp had higher clonality and more expanded CD8+ clones.

This CDR3 is 13 amino acids long. Germline CDR1 reads SGHNT; CDR2 reads YYREEE (reference sequence). Trimming took 4 bases from V and 4 from J; bases not matched to a gene: 4. After isolation, RNA underwent reverse transcription to generate cDNA as the sequencing template. Produced via immunoSEQ multiplex PCR; TCRdb's table is partial and in-frame only. The table includes about 140,000 clones, about 47% detected once. Regarding this clone: Its matching antigen is unknown.

This sequence was found in a human donor with alopecia areata. The starting material was CD4+ T cells sorted from blood, obtained at week 0. This sequence joins TRBV5-4 and TRBJ1-1, with 7 positions matching TRBD1. The CDR3 DNA sequence: TGTGCCAGCAGCCGGGACAGATTCACTGAAGCTTTCTTT. Protein product: CASSRDRFTEAFF.